What follows are 13 T cell receptor beta chains derived from one specimen sequenced in a study of blood T cell repertoires in COVID-19. Libraries were prepared by immunoSEQ multiplex PCR; TCRdb keeps only in-frame clonotypes and omits some of them. The sample yields about 490,000 clones, approximately 85% seen once. Sequences were obtained from peripheral blood. These receptors all come from a human donor in a cohort sampled during active COVID-19.

This clone appeared once. The chain carries TRBV7-9 and TRBJ2-1; 7 nucleotides align to TRBD2. Germline V gene lookup returns CDR1 SEHNR and CDR2 FQNEAQ (reference sequence). This CDR3 is 15 amino acids long. V was pared by 2 bases and J by 5 bases, with 6 bases of the junction left unmatched. For the CDR3, the DNA is TGTGCCAGCAGCTTAATGAGCGGGACTGACAATGAGCAGTTCTTC. This gives the protein CASSLMSGTDNEQFF. Based on the CDR3 plus reference TRBV7-9 and TRBJ2-1, the full variable domain is DTGVSQNPRHKITKRGQNVTFRCDPISEHNRLYWYRQTLGQGPEFLTYFQNEAQLEKSRLLSDRFSAERPKGSFSTLEIQRTEQGDSAMYLCASSLMSGTDNEQFFGPGTRLTVL.

This clone was picked up one time. The chain joins TRBV18 to TRBJ1-5; D is uncertain. Trimming took off 3 bases at V and 0 bases at J, with 12 bases between the two ends. The length of the CDR3 is 16 residues. Germline V gene sequence: CDR1 KGHSH, CDR2 LQKENI. For the CDR3, the DNA is TGTGCCAGCTCACCGGAGGCCCCTTATAGCAATCAGCCCCAGCATTTT. It is translated as CASSPEAPYSNQPQHF.

This sequence joins TRBV7-2 and TRBJ1-2; D is possibly TRBD1 (6 bases). The CDR3 contains 14 residues. V lost 2 bases and J 2 bases, leaving 9 bases between the germline ends. Germline loops: CDR1 SGHTA, CDR2 FQGNSA. The CDR3 protein is CASSLTTGNYGYTF. The CDR3 nucleotides are TGTGCCAGCAGCTTAACCACAGGGAACTATGGCTACACCTTC.

This clone showed up just once. The chain employs TRBV5-5 and TRBJ2-2; a weak D match, TRBD2 (5 bases). The V end was cut by 4 bases, the J end by 5 bases, with 18 bases between. This CDR3 has 16 amino acids. Germline V gene sequence: CDR1 SGHKS, CDR2 YYEKEE (reference sequence). Here the CDR3 DNA reads TGTGCCAGCAGCCCGAGGACTTCGACGGAGACCGGGGAGCTGTTTTTT. Protein sequence: CASSPRTSTETGELFF.

In this sample, this clone turned up once. This sequence joins TRBV10-2 and TRBJ2-5; 10 bases line up with TRBD1. After removal of 6 bases from V and 6 bases from J, the junction contained 4 bases not matched to a gene. The CDR3 contains 13 residues. CDR1 and CDR2 (germline): WSHSY, SAAADI. CDR3: CASSWDRGQTQYF. The CDR3 DNA reads TGCGCCAGCAGCTGGGACAGGGGCCAGACCCAGTACTTC.

In nucleotides, the CDR3 is TGTGCCAGCAGTTTATTTCAGGGGGCGCAAGGCTACACCTTC. Residues: CASSLFQGAQGYTF. The chain uses TRBV28 and TRBJ1-2; 8 bases match TRBD1. The CDR3 length is 14 residues. Germline V gene lookup returns CDR1 MDHEN and CDR2 SYDVKM. J lost 8 bases, V lost 1 base, and 6 bases had no gene match.

The V gene is TRBV5-1, the J gene TRBJ1-4, with D possibly TRBD1 on 6 matching bases. This CDR3 is 13 amino acids long. Trimming cost V 3 bases and J 7 bases, with 10 bases left between them. The germline gives CDR1 SGHRS, CDR2 YFSETQ. The CDR3 bases are TGCGCCAGCAGCTCTACGACAGGTGAAAAACTGTTTTTT. This translates into CASSSTTGEKLFF.

The chain carries TRBV6-1 and TRBJ1-1, with a tentative D call TRBD1 (5 bases). Germline values: CDR1 MNHNS, CDR2 SASEGT. The V end was cut by 1 base, the J end by 6 bases, with 12 bases between. CDR3 size: 14 residues. CDR3 nucleotide sequence: TGTGCCAGCAGTGAAGTTGACAGATCCGCTGAAGCTTTCTTT. Translation: CASSEVDRSAEAFF.

The chain has TRBV7-3 and TRBJ2-2, with 9 bases matching TRBD2. With V trimmed by 2 bases and J by 5 bases, 6 bases remained unmatched. CDR1 is SGHTA, CDR2 FQGTGA, per germline. This CDR3 region has 16 residues. The CDR3, as DNA: TGTGCCAGCAGCTTATCTGGACTAGCGAGGACCGGGGAGCTGTTTTTT. Its protein is CASSLSGLARTGELFF.

In its sample, this clone was seen once. The V call is TRBV10-3, the J call TRBJ1-1, with D possibly TRBD1 on 6 matching bases. Germline-derived CDR1 and CDR2 are ENHRY and SYGVKD. This CDR3 has 15 amino acids. V was clipped by 0 bases and J by 1 base, with 9 bases between them. The CDR3 loop is CAISESAGENTEAFF. CDR3 coding DNA: TGTGCCATCAGTGAGTCTGCAGGGGAGAACACTGAAGCTTTCTTT.

The CDR3 bases are TGTGCCAGCAGCCCGCTAAAGGGGGGCACAGATACGCAGTATTTT. Amino acid sequence: CASSPLKGGTDTQYF. The chain recombines TRBV3-1 (or the pseudogene TRBV3-2) with TRBJ2-3; a weak D match, TRBD1 (6 bases). The CDR3 spans 15 residues. The germline V and J ends were trimmed by 4 bases and 1 base, with 12 bases remaining between them. The germline gives CDR1 LGHDT, CDR2 YNNKEL (reference sequence).

The chain has TRBV3-1 (or the pseudogene TRBV3-2) and TRBJ2-1, with D tentatively TRBD2 (5 bases). Germline V CDR1 and CDR2: LGHDT, YNNKEL (reference sequence). Trimming removed 4 bases at V and 9 bases at J, with 7 bases between. CDR3 size: 11 residues. CDR3 sequence (DNA): TGTGCCAGCAGCCGTAGCGTTGAGCAGTTCTTC. It codes for CASSRSVEQFF.

J is TRBJ1-1 and V is TRBV11-2; possibly TRBD1 for D (6 bases). This CDR3 spans 16 amino acids. V dropped 5 bases and J dropped 5 bases, with 21 bases sitting between them. Germline CDR1 and CDR2: SGHAT and FQNNGV. The CDR3, as DNA: TGTGCCAGCAGCCTCGTCCCTACAGGGCTCGAGACTGAAGCTTTCTTT. This gives the protein CASSLVPTGLETEAFF.